The present TCR beta chain was sequenced within a study of radiotherapy plus CTLA-4 blockade in lung cancer (dated by TCRdb to the late 2010s). About the study as a whole: Objective responses were observed in about 17% of enrolled patients, and disease control was achieved in approximately 30%.

Overall study outcomes, separate from this receptor: After treatment with radiotherapy and ipilimumab, TCR clones that came from tumors expanded in the peripheral blood. The strongest predictors of response, as reported, were early dynamic changes in blood T cell clones along with a rise in serum interferon-beta after radiation.

Library preparation employed the immunoSEQ multiplex PCR assay. TCRdb took this table from immuneACCESS and kept in-frame rearrangements with V and J called. Such tables lack part of the clones; where checked against another copy, unresolved V genes explain under half of the gap, and the rest is unexplained. The sample table lists tens of thousands of clones, roughly 85% of them with a count of one. The ten most abundant clones make up roughly 0.85% of the sample. Measured from the cysteine to the phenylalanine, the CDR3 is 15 residues long. Only the CDR3 part of the read is kept: 45 bases, read in frame from the first base. A distance of 18 bases separates the germline ends of V and J, which lose 5 bases and 7 bases respectively. The germline V gene specifies KGHSH as CDR1 and LQKENI as CDR2. On this clone: The antigen it binds to is not known. The record has no base qualities; no much larger clone is one base away.

The study tested focal radiation therapy combined with CTLA-4 blockade (ipilimumab) in patients with chemo-refractory metastatic non-small-cell lung cancer. The clonotype comes from a human donor with non-small cell lung cancer who had stable disease on radiotherapy plus ipilimumab. The chain couples TRBV18 to TRBJ1-5, with the D gene not clear enough to name. The starting material was peripheral blood, obtained from a patient treated with radiotherapy plus ipilimumab. At the DNA level, the sequence is TGTGCCAGCTCATCCGAAAACGGTGGCCACCAGCCCCAGCATTTT. This encodes CASSSENGGHQPQHF. Where the CDR3 stops, the reference TRBV18 and TRBJ1-5 genes take over; the full variable domain is NAGVMQNPRHLVRRRGQEARLRCSPMKGHSHVYWYRQLPEEGLKFMVYLQKENIIDESGMPKERFSAEFPKEGPSILRIQQVVRGDSAAYFCASSSENGGHQPQHFGDGTRLSIL.